Given below is one TCR beta chain in context. The target antigen is unknown. The data are from a study of T cell repertoires in cytomegalovirus infection. On the study more broadly: Public TCR beta signatures indicated both CMV infection and matching HLA type. Points from the study as a whole: Identification of carriers of CMV plus the relevant HLA was achieved through cumulative public TCR beta family frequency. HLA-C-restricted CMV-specific TCR beta clonotypes were dominant in the ex vivo response.

TCRdb redid the calling of the reads with MiXCR, one entry per CDR3 protein. This table has about 160,000 distinct CDR3 sequences, roughly 17% appearing once. Germline CDR1 reads SGHAT; CDR2 reads FQNNGV. The CDR3 contains 14 residues. The V end lost 0 bases, the J end lost 0 bases, and 6 bases lay between the germline ends. Sequencing used CD8+ T cells from PBMCs. The TCR comes from a human donor in good health (CMV status not recorded). Some clones in this sample may be carry-over from other donors' samples. The V gene is TRBV11-2, the J gene TRBJ2-7; D remains unclear. As DNA, the CDR3 is TGTGCCAGCAGCTTAGATTCTGGCTCCTACGAGCAGTACTTC. Translating it yields CASSLDSGSYEQYF.